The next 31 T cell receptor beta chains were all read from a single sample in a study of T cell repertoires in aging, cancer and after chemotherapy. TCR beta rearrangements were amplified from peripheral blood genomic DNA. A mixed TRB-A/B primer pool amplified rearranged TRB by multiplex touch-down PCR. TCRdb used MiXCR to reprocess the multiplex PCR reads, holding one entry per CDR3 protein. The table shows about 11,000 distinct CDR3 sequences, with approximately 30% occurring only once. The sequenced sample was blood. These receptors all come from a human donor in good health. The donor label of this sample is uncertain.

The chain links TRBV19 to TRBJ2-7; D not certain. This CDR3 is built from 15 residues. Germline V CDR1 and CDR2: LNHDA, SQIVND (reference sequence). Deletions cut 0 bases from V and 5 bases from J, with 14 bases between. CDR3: CASSIDPSRPHEQYF. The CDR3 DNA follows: TGTGCCAGTAGTATAGATCCGTCTAGACCCCACGAGCAGTACTTC.

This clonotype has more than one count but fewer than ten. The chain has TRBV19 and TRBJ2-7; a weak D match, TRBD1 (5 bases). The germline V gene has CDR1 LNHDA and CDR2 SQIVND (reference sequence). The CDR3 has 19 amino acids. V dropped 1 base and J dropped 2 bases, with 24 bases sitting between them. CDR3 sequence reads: CASSIGQFDPEALTYEQYF. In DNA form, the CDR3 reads TGTGCCAGTAGTATAGGACAGTTTGACCCAGAAGCCCTTACCTACGAGCAGTACTTC.

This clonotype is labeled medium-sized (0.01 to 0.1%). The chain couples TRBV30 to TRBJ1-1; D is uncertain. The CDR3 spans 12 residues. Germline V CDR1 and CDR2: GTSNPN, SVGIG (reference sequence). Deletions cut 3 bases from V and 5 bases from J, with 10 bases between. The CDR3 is CAWRKGRTEAFF. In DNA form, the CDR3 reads TGTGCCTGGAGAAAGGGTAGAACTGAAGCTTTCTTT. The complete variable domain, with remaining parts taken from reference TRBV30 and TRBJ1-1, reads SQTIHQWPATLVQPVGSPLSLECTVEGTSNPNLYWYRQAAGRGLQLLFYSVGIGQISSEVPQNLSASRPQDRQFILSSKKLLLSDSGFYLCAWRKGRTEAFFGQGTRLTVV.

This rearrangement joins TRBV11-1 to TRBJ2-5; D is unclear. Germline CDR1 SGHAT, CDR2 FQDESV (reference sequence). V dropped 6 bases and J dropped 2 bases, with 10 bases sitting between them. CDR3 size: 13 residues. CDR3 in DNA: TGTGCCAGCAGATTCGGTTATCAAGAGACCCAGTACTTC. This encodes CASRFGYQETQYF.

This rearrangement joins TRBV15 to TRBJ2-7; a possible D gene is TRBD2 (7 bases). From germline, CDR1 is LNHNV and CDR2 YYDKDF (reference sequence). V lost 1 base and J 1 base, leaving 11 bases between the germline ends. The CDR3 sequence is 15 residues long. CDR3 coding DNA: TGTGCCACCAGCAGAGCCGCGGGGGCATCCTACGAGCAGTACTTC. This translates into CATSRAAGASYEQYF.

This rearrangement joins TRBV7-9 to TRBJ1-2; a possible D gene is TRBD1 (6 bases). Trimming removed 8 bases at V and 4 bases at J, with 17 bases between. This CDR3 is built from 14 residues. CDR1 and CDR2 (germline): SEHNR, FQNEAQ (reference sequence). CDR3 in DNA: TGTGCCAGCGCTGGGGGCAGGAGCAGCTATGGCTACACCTTC. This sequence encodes CASAGGRSSYGYTF.

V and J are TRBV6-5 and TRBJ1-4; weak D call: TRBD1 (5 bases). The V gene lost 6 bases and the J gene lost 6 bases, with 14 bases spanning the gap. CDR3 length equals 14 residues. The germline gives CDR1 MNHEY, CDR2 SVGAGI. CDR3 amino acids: CASRRGGKDEKLFF. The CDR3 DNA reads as TGTGCCAGCAGACGGGGGGGAAAGGATGAAAAACTGTTTTTT.

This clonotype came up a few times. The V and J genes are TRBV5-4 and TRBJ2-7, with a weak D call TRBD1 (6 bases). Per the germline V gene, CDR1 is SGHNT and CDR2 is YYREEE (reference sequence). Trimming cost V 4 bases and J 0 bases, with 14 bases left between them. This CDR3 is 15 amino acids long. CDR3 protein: CASSLMGQSSYEQYF. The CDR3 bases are TGTGCCAGCAGCCTAATGGGACAATCCTCCTACGAGCAGTACTTC.

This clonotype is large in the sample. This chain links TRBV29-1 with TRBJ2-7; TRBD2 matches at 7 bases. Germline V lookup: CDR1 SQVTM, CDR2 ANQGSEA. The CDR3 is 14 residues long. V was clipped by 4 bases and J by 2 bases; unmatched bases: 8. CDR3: CSVVGAGETYEQYF. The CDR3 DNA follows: TGCAGCGTTGTGGGCGCGGGGGAGACCTACGAGCAGTACTTC.

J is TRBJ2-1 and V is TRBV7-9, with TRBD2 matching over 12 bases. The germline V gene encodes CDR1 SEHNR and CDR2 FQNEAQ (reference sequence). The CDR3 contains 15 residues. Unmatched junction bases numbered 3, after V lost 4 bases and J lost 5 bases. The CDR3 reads CASSSRTSGNNEQFF. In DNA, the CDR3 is TGTGCCAGCAGCTCCCGGACTAGCGGGAACAATGAGCAGTTCTTC. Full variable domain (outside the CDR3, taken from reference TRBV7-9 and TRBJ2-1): DTGVSQNPRHKITKRGQNVTFRCDPISEHNRLYWYRQTLGQGPEFLTYFQNEAQLEKSRLLSDRFSAERPKGSFSTLEIQRTEQGDSAMYLCASSSRTSGNNEQFFGPGTRLTVL.

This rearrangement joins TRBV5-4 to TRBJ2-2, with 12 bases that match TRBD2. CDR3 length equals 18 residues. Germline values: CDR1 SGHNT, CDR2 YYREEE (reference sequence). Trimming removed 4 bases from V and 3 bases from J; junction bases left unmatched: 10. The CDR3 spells CASSQELAGGRYTGELFF. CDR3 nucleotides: TGTGCCAGCAGCCAAGAACTAGCGGGGGGCCGGTACACCGGGGAGCTGTTTTTT.

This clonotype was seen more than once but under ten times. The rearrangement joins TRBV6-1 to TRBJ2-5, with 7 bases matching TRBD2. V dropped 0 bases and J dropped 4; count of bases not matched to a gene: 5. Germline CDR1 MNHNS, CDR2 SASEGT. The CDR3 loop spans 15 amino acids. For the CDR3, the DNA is TGTGCCAGCAGTGAAGCGGGAGGGCCGGGAGAGACCCAGTACTTC. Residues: CASSEAGGPGETQYF.

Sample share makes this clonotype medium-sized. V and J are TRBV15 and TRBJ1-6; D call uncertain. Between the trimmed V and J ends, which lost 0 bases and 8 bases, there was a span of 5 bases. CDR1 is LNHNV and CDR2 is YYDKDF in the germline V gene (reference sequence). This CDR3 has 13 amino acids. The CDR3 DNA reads TGTGCCACCAGCAGAGATCTTGATTCACCCCTCCACTTT. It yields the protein CATSRDLDSPLHF.

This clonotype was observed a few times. CDR3 sequence reads: CASSPPVGASQETQYF. The CDR3 DNA reads as TGTGCCAGCTCACCACCGGTCGGAGCGAGCCAAGAGACCCAGTACTTC. The chain has TRBV18 and TRBJ2-5; the D is unclear. The CDR3 extends over 16 amino acids. V lost 0 bases and J 1 base, leaving 12 bases between the germline ends. Germline CDR1 reads KGHSH; CDR2 reads LQKENI.

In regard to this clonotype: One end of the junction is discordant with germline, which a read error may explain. In nucleotides, the CDR3 is TGTGCCAACTCACTTAACAGGGTAGCGAACACTGAAGCTTTCTTT. Protein product: CANSLNRVANTEAFF. The chain couples TRBV18 to TRBJ1-1; tentative D call: TRBD1 (6 bases). Looked up from germline, CDR1 is KGHSH and CDR2 is LQKENI. The CDR3 sequence is 15 residues long.

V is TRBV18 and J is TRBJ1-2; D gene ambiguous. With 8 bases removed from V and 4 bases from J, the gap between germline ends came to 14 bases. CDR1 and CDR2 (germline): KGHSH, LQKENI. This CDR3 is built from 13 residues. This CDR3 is CASSSLQIYGYTF. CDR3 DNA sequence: TGTGCCAGCAGTTCCCTACAGATCTATGGCTACACCTTC.

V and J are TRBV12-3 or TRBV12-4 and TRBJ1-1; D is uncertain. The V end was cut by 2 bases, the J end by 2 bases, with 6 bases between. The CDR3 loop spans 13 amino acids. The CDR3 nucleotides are TGTGCCAGCAGTTTACGGTTTAACACTGAAGCTTTCTTT. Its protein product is CASSLRFNTEAFF.

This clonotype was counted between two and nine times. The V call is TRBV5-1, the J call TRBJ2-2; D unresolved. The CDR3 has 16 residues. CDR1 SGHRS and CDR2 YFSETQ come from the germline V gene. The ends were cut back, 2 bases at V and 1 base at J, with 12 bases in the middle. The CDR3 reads CASSLSRTQNTGELFF. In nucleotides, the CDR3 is TGCGCCAGCAGCTTAAGCAGAACTCAGAACACCGGGGAGCTGTTTTTT.

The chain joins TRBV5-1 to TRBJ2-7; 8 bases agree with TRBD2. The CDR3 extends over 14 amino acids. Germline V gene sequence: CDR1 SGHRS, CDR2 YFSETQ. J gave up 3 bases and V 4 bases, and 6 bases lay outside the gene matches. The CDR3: CASSPRAGGYEQYF. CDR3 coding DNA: TGCGCCAGCAGCCCTCGGGCGGGAGGCTACGAGCAGTACTTC.

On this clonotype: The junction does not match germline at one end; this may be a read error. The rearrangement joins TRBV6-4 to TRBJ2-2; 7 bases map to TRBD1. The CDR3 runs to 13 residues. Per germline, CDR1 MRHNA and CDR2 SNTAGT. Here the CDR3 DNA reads TGTGCCAGCAGGGACAGGAACACCTGGGAGCTGTTTTTT. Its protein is CASRDRNTWELFF.

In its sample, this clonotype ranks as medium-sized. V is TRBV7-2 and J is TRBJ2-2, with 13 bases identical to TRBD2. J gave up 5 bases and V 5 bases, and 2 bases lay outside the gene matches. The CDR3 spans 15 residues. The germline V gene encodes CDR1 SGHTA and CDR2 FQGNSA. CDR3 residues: CASSPLAGGTGELFF. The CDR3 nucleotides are TGTGCCAGCAGCCCACTAGCGGGGGGGACCGGGGAGCTGTTTTTT.

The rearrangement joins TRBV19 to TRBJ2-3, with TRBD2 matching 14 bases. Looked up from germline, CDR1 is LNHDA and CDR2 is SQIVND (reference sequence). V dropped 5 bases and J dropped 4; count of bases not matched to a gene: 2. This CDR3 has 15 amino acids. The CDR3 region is CASSETSGGADTQYF. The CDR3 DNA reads TGTGCCAGTAGTGAGACTAGCGGGGGGGCAGATACGCAGTATTTT.

The CDR3 DNA is TGTGCCAGCAGTTCGCAGGGGCTGGGACCCTACGAGCAGTACTTC. Protein: CASSSQGLGPYEQYF. The V gene is TRBV6-5, the J gene TRBJ2-7; D is possibly TRBD1 (6 bases). Germline V lookup: CDR1 MNHEY, CDR2 SVGAGI. Trimming pared 4 bases from V and 2 bases from J, leaving 15 bases between. This CDR3 contains 15 residues.

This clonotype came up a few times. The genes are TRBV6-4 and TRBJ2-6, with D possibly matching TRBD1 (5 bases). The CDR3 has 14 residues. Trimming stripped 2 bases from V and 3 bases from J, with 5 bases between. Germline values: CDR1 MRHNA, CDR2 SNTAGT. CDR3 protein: CASSDRGGANVLTF. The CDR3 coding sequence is TGTGCCAGCAGTGACAGGGGTGGGGCCAACGTCCTGACTTTC.

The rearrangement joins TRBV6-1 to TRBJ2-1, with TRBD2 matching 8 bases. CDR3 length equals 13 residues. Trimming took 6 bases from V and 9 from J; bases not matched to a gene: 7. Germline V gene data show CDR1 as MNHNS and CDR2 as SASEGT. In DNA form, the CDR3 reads TGTGCCAGCAGACCCGGGACTAGGGCTGAGCAGTTCTTC. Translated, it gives CASRPGTRAEQFF.

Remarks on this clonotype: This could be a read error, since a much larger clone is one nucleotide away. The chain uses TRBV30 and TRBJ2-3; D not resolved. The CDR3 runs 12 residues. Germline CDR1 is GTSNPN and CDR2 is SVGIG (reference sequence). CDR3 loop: CAWSNDADTRYF. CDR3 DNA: TGTGCCTGGAGTAATGACGCAGATACGCGGTATTTT.

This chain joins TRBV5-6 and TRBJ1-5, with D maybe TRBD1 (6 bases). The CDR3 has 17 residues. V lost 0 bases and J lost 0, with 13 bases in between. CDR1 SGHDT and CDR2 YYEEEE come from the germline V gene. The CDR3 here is CASSLAGTRYSNQPQHF. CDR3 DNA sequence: TGTGCCAGCAGCTTGGCCGGGACAAGATATAGCAATCAGCCCCAGCATTTT.

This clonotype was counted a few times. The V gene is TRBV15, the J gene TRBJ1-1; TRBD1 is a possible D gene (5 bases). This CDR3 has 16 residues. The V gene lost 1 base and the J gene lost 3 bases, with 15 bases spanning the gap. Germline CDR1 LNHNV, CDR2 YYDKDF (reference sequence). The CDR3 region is CATSRARGVGYTEAFF. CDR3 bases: TGTGCCACCAGCAGAGCACGAGGGGTAGGATACACTGAAGCTTTCTTT.

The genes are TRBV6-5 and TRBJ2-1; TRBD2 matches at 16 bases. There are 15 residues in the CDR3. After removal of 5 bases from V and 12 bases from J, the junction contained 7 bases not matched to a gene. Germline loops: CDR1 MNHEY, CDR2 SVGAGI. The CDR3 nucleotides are TGTGCCAGCAGTACCGGGACTAGCGGGGGGGCCGGGCAGTTCTTC. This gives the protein CASSTGTSGGAGQFF.

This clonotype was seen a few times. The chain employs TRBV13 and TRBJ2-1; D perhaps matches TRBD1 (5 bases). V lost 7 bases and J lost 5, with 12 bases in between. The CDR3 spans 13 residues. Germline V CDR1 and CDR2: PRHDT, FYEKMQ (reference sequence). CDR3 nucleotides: TGTGCCAGCAACCCCAGGGCTAACAATGAGCAGTTCTTC. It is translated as CASNPRANNEQFF.

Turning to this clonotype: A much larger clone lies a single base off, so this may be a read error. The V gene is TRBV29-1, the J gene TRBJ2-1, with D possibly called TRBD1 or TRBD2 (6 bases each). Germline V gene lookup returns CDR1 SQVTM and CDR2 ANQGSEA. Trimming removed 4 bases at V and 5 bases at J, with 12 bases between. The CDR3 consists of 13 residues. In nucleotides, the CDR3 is TGCAGCGTTGTCGGGGGCGGGGACAATGAGCAGTTCTTC. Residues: CSVVGGGDNEQFF.